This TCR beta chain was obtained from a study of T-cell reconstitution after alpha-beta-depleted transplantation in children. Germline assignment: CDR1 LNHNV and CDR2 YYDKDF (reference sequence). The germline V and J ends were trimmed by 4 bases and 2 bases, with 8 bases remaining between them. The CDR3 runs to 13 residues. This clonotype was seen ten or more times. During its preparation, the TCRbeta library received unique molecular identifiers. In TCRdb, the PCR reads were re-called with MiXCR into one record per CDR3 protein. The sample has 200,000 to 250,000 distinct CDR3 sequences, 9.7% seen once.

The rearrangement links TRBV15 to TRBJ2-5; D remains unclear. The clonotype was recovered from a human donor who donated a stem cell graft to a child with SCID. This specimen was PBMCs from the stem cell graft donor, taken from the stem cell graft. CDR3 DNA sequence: TGTGCCACCAGCAATGGTAATCAAGAGACCCAGTACTTC. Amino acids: CATSNGNQETQYF.